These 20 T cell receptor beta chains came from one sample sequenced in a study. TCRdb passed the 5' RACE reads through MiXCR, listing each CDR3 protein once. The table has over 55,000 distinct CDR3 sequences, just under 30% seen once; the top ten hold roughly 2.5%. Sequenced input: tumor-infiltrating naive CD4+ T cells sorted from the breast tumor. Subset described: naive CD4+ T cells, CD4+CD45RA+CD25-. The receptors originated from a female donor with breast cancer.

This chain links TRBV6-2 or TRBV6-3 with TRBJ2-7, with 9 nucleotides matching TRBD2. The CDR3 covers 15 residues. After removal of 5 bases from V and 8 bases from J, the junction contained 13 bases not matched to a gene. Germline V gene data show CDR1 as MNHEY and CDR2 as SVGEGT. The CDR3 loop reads CASSLRGLALRKQYF. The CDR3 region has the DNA TGTGCCAGCAGTCTCCGGGGACTAGCTTTGCGAAAGCAGTACTTC.

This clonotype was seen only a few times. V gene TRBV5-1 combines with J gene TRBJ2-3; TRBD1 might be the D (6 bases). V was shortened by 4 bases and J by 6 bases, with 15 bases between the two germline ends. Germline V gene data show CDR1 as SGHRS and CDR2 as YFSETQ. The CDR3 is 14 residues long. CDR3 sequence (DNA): TGCGCCAGCAGCCTTGGGACACCGCAGGATACGCAGTATTTT. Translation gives CASSLGTPQDTQYF.

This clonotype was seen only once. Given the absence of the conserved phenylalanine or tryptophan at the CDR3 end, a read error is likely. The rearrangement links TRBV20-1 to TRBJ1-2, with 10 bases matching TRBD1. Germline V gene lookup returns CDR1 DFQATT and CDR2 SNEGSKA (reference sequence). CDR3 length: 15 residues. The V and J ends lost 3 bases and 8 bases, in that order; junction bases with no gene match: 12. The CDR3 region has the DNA TGCAGTGCTAGTGGAAGGGGACAGGGGAGTTCCGGCTACACCTGC. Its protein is CSASGRGQGSSGYTC.

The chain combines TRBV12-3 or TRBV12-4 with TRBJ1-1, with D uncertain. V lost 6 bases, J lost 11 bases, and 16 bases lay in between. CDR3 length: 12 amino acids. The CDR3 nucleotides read TGTGCCAGCAGCCGAGGACGGGATCCGGCTTTCTTT. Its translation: CASSRGRDPAFF.

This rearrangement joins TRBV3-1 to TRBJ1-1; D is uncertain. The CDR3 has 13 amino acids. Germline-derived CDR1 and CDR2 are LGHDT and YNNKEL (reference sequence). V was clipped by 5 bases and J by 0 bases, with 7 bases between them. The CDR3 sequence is CASSRRLNTEAFF. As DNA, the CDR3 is TGTGCCAGCAGCAGGCGGTTGAACACTGAAGCTTTCTTT.

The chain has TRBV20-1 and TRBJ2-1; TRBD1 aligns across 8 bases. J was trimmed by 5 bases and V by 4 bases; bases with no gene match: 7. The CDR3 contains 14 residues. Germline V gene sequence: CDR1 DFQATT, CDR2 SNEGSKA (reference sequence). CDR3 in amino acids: CSATGQGQNNEQFF. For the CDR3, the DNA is TGCAGTGCTACCGGACAGGGACAAAACAATGAGCAGTTCTTC.

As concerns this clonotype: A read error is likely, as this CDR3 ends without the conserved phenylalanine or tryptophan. CDR3 residues: CASSLQGFSTEAFL. The CDR3 bases are TGTGCCAGCAGCTTACAGGGGTTTAGCACTGAAGCTTTCCTT. V gene TRBV12-3 or TRBV12-4 combines with J gene TRBJ1-1, with 7 bases that match TRBD1. There are 14 residues in the CDR3. V trimming: 6 bases; J trimming: 4 bases; junction bases outside the gene matches: 8.

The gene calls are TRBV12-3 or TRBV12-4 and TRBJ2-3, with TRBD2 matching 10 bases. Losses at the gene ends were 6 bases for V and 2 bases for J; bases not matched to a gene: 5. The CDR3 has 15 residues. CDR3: CASSWTSGHTDTQYF. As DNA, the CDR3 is TGTGCCAGCAGCTGGACTAGCGGACACACAGATACGCAGTATTTT.

The CDR3 sequence is CASSFKDRRLETQYF. DNA of the CDR3: TGTGCCAGCAGCTTCAAAGACAGGAGATTGGAGACCCAGTACTTC. V usage is TRBV7-9 and J usage is TRBJ2-5, with D perhaps matching TRBD1 (6 bases). This CDR3 region has 15 residues. Germline V CDR1 and CDR2: SEHNR, FQNEAQ (reference sequence). V was cut by 3 bases and J by 5 bases, with 16 bases left in between.

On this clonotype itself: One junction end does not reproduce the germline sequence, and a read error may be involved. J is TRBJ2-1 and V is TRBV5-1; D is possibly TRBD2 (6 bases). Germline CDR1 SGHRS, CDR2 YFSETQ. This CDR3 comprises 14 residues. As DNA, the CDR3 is TGCACCAGCAGCTTGGGAGGAGGGGCGGATGAGCAGTTCTTC. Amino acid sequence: CTSSLGGGADEQFF.

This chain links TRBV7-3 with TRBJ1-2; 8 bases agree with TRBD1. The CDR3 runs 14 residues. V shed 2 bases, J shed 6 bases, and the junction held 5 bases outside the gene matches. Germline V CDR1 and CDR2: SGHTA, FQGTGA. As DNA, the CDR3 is TGTGCCAGCAGCTTAGACAGGGGAAGGGATGGCTACACCTTC. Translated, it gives CASSLDRGRDGYTF.

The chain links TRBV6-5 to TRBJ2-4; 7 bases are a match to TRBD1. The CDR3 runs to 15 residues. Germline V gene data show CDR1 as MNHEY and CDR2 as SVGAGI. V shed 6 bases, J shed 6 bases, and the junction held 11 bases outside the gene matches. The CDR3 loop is CASSSGQPDTNIQYF. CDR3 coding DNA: TGTGCCAGCAGCTCGGGACAGCCGGATACAAACATTCAGTACTTC.

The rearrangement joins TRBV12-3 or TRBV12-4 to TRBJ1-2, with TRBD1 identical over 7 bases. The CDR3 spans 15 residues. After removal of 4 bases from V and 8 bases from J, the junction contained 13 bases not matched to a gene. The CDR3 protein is CASSSSTGTVRGYTF. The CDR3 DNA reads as TGTGCCAGCAGTTCATCCACCGGGACAGTGAGGGGCTACACCTTC.

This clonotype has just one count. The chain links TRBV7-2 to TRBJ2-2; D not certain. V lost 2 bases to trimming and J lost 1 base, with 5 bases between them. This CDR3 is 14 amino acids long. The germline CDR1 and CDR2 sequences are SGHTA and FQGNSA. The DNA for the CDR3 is TGTGCCAGCAGCTTACAACAGAACACCGGGGAGCTGTTTTTT. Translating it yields CASSLQQNTGELFF.

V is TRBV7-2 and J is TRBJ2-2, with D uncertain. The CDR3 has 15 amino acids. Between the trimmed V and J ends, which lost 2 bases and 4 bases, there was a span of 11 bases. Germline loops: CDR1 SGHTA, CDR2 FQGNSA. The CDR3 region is CASSLKGLGTGELFF. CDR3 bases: TGTGCCAGCAGCTTAAAAGGGCTGGGCACCGGGGAGCTGTTTTTT.

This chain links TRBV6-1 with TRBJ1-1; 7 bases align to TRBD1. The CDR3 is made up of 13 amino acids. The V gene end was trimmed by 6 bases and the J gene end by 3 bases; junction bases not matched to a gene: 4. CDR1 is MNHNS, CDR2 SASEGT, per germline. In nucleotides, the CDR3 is TGTGCCAGCAGCCCGCAGGGGGACACTGAAGCTTTCTTT. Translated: CASSPQGDTEAFF.

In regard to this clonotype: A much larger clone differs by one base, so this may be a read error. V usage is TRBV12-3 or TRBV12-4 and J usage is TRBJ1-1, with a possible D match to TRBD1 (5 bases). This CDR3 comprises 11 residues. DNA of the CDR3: TGTGGCAGCAGTTTACAGGCGGAAGCTTTCTTT. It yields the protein CGSSLQAEAFF.

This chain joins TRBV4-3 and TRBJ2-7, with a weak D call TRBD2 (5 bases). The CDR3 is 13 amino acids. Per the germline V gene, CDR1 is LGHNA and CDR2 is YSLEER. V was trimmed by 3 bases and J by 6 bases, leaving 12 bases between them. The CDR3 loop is CASSQDLAGEQYF. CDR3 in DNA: TGCGCCAGCAGCCAGGACCTAGCAGGCGAGCAGTACTTC.

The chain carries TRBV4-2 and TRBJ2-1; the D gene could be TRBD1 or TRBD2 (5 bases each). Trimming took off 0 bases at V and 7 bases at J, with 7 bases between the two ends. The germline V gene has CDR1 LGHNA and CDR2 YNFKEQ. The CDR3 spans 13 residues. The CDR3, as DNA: TGTGCCAGCAGCCAAGACGGGGCTAATGAGCAGTTCTTC. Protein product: CASSQDGANEQFF.

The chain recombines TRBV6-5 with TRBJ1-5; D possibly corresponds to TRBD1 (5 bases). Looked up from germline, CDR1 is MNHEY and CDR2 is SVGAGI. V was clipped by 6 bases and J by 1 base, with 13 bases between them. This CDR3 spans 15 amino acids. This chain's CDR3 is CASRIREYSNQPQHF. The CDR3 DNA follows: TGTGCCAGCAGAATCAGGGAATACAGCAATCAGCCCCAGCATTTT.